Below, 32 T cell receptor beta chains from the same sample are listed, as sequenced in a study of post-analysis software for immune sequencing data. Their specific antigens are unknown. Study-level findings and limits: Comparison of patients with controls showed five TRBV segments more frequent in patients, TRBV5-6, TRBV5-1 and TRBV20-1 among them.

TCR beta libraries were prepared from cDNA with unique molecular identifiers. TCRdb ran MiXCR on the PCR reads and lists one entry per CDR3 protein. This sample carries 650,000 to 850,000 distinct CDR3 sequences, more than 45% of them seen once, and the ten largest clones take around 4.7%. The sample comprised blood. Source of these receptors: a girl aged 10 to 17 with multiple sclerosis.

This clonotype was detected a few times. The chain combines TRBV15 with TRBJ2-1; the match to TRBD2 covers 8 bases. V trimming: 3 bases; J trimming: 4 bases; junction bases outside the gene matches: 5. The CDR3 sequence is 15 residues long. Germline values: CDR1 LNHNV, CDR2 YYDKDF (reference sequence). The DNA of the CDR3 is TGTGCCACCAGCAGGACTAGCGAACAATACAATGAGCAGTTCTTC. Its protein product is CATSRTSEQYNEQFF.

The chain links TRBV12-3 or TRBV12-4 to TRBJ1-1; D call uncertain. This CDR3 has 11 amino acids. V lost 0 bases and J 6 bases, leaving 2 bases between the germline ends. The CDR3 bases are TGTGCCAGCAGTTTAGCAGCTGAAGCTTTCTTT. This sequence encodes CASSLAAEAFF.

Notes on this clonotype: A clone one base away is much larger, so this may be a read error. The CDR3 DNA reads TGTGCCATCAGTGATAGCGGGAGGTCCTACGAGCAGTACTTC. The encoded protein is CAISDSGRSYEQYF. The chain couples TRBV10-3 to TRBJ2-7; 10 positions agree with TRBD2. Germline V gene sequence: CDR1 ENHRY, CDR2 SYGVKD. Trimming cost V 3 bases and J 1 base; bases outside gene matches: 0. This CDR3 has 14 amino acids.

This clonotype was detected only a few times. This chain uses TRBV2 with TRBJ2-5, with 10 bases fitting TRBD2. CDR1 and CDR2 from the germline V gene are SNHLY and FYNNEI. This CDR3 region has 15 residues. J lost 4 bases, V lost 2 bases, and 4 bases had no gene match. The CDR3 loop is CASSELAGVSETQYF. CDR3 nucleotide sequence: TGTGCCAGCAGTGAACTAGCGGGAGTCTCAGAGACCCAGTACTTC.

CDR3 sequence: CASSEYGQPGETQYF. As DNA, the CDR3 is TGTGCCAGCAGTGAATACGGGCAACCGGGAGAGACCCAGTACTTC. This chain links TRBV2 with TRBJ2-4; D is ambiguous. The assigned J gene may be wrong: the sequence end matches TRBJ2-5 better. This CDR3 is built from 15 residues. Germline CDR1 reads SNHLY; CDR2 reads FYNNEI.

Here the CDR3 DNA reads TGTGCCAGCTCACCACCGGGACTATCGAACTCCTACGAGCAGTACTTC. This codes for CASSPPGLSNSYEQYF. This sequence joins TRBV18 and TRBJ2-7; 7 nucleotides line up with TRBD2. The CDR3 is 16 residues long. CDR1 and CDR2 (germline): KGHSH, LQKENI. J gave up 0 bases and V 0 bases, and 5 bases lay outside the gene matches.

The genes are TRBV15 and TRBJ1-4; possibly TRBD1 for D (6 bases). In germline, CDR1 is LNHNV, CDR2 YYDKDF (reference sequence). This CDR3 has 15 amino acids. V shed 5 bases and J shed 7 bases, with 17 bases lying between them. The DNA of the CDR3 is TGTGCCACCAGCCCGGGTAGGGGGAAAGGTGAAAAACTGTTTTTT. Protein product: CATSPGRGKGEKLFF.

The chain links TRBV7-3 to TRBJ2-5; the match to TRBD2 covers 14 bases. J lost 4 bases, V lost 4 bases, and 2 bases had no gene match. This CDR3 is built from 15 residues. Germline values: CDR1 SGHTA, CDR2 FQGTGA. The CDR3 region has the DNA TGTGCCAGCAGCTCGGGACTAGCGGGAGCAGAGACCCAGTACTTC. Translating it yields CASSSGLAGAETQYF.

The rearrangement joins TRBV5-1 to TRBJ2-1; a possible D gene is TRBD2 (6 bases). Germline lookup yields CDR1 SGHRS and CDR2 YFSETQ. The ends were cut back, 0 bases at V and 5 bases at J, with 12 bases in the middle. This CDR3 is 15 amino acids long. CDR3 sequence: CASSLGGTPDNEQFF. The CDR3 region has the DNA TGCGCCAGCAGCTTGGGCGGGACTCCCGACAATGAGCAGTTCTTC.

This chain uses TRBV19 with TRBJ1-5; unclear D gene. The CDR3 extends over 15 amino acids. V shed 4 bases and J shed 0 bases, with 10 bases lying between them. Germline CDR1 reads LNHDA; CDR2 reads SQIVND (reference sequence). CDR3 sequence reads: CASSRVPASNQPQHF. Written as DNA, the CDR3 is TGTGCCAGTAGTAGGGTGCCAGCTAGCAATCAGCCCCAGCATTTT.

The CDR3 loop is CSVTGETQYF. CDR3 bases: TGCAGCGTTACAGGAGAGACCCAGTACTTC. The chain couples TRBV29-1 to TRBJ2-5, with a possible D match to TRBD1 (5 bases). The CDR3 is 10 residues long. V was trimmed by 5 bases and J by 4 bases, leaving 5 bases between them. Germline V lookup: CDR1 SQVTM, CDR2 ANQGSEA.

This CDR3 is CATSDPEGQGYDTQYF. For the CDR3, the DNA is TGTGCCACCAGTGATCCGGAGGGACAGGGTTACGATACGCAGTATTTT. The chain recombines TRBV24-1 with TRBJ2-3; 9 nucleotides line up with TRBD1. The junction had 9 bases not matched to a gene; V was cut back by 3 bases and J by 6 bases. The CDR3 runs 16 residues. Germline CDR1 and CDR2: KGHDR and SFDVKD.

A few counts support this clonotype. This chain's CDR3 is CASSRGQGSYEQYF. In nucleotides, the CDR3 is TGCGCCAGCAGTAGGGGACAGGGGTCCTACGAGCAGTACTTC. This chain joins TRBV4-1 and TRBJ2-7, with TRBD1 identical over 10 bases. The V gene's germline CDR1 is MGHRA and CDR2 YSYEKL. This CDR3 comprises 14 residues. V dropped 6 bases and J dropped 1; count of bases not matched to a gene: 3.

This clonotype was seen a few times. V and J are TRBV11-2 and TRBJ2-1; D is ambiguous. The CDR3 totals 15 residues. The germline gives CDR1 SGHAT, CDR2 FQNNGV. The ends were cut back, 4 bases at V and 0 bases at J, with 10 bases in the middle. The CDR3 is CASSSTLSSYNEQFF. CDR3 nucleotides: TGTGCCAGCAGCTCTACTTTGAGCTCCTACAATGAGCAGTTCTTC. The full variable domain, in which reference TRBV11-2 and TRBJ2-1 provide the parts outside the CDR3, is EAGVAQSPRYKIIEKRQSVAFWCNPISGHATLYWYQQILGQGPKLLIQFQNNGVVDDSQLPKDRFSAERLKGVDSTLKIQPAKLEDSAVYLCASSSTLSSYNEQFFGPGTRLTVL.

The chain combines TRBV6-5 with TRBJ2-1; 9 nucleotides align to TRBD2. The germline CDR1 and CDR2 sequences are MNHEY and SVGAGI. The CDR3 spans 15 residues. V gave up 0 bases and J gave up 9 bases; unmatched junction bases: 6. CDR3 in DNA: TGTGCCAGCAGTTACTCGACTAGCGGCTTGGCTGAGCAGTTCTTC. It translates to CASSYSTSGLAEQFF.

The chain links TRBV7-9 to TRBJ2-5; 8 bases line up with TRBD1. V lost 2 bases and J lost 2; bases outside the gene matches: 7. The germline V gene encodes CDR1 SEHNR and CDR2 FQNEAQ (reference sequence). The CDR3 spans 16 residues. The DNA for the CDR3 is TGTGCCAGCAGCTTAAGGACAGGGACGGGGCAAGAGACCCAGTACTTC. Amino acid sequence: CASSLRTGTGQETQYF.

CDR3 nucleotides: TGTGCCAGCAGCGTAGTCGTCAGGAGCCCCTATCCATACACTGAAGCTTTCTTT. It codes for CASSVVVRSPYPYTEAFF. This rearrangement joins TRBV9 to TRBJ1-1; D remains ambiguous. V lost 0 bases and J 3 bases, leaving 21 bases between the germline ends. The CDR3 length is 18 residues. Per germline, CDR1 SGDLS and CDR2 YYNGEE.

This clonotype was seen a handful of times. This chain connects TRBV7-9 to TRBJ2-5, with D possibly TRBD2 on 7 matching bases. The J call is doubtful: the DNA matches TRBJ2-7 better. The CDR3 consists of 16 residues. Germline V CDR1 and CDR2: SEHNR, FQNEAQ (reference sequence). CDR3 sequence reads: CASSSTNGGQVFEQYF. CDR3 DNA: TGTGCCAGCAGCTCCACTAACGGGGGGCAGGTATTCGAGCAGTACTTC.

The chain has TRBV6-5 and TRBJ2-5, with D possibly TRBD2 on 5 matching bases. The CDR3 runs 15 residues. Germline-derived CDR1 and CDR2 are MNHEY and SVGAGI. V shed 0 bases and J shed 3 bases, with 11 bases lying between them. The CDR3 is CASSYSQRVKETQYF. DNA for the CDR3: TGTGCCAGCAGTTACTCGCAGAGGGTAAAAGAGACCCAGTACTTC.

The J gene is TRBJ1-2, the V gene TRBV6-5; TRBD1 agrees at 7 bases. The ends lost 4 bases at V and 7 bases at J; junction bases unmatched: 9. The CDR3 is 14 residues long. Per the germline V gene, CDR1 is MNHEY and CDR2 is SVGAGI. CDR3 region: CASSSRQGFFGYTF. In DNA, the CDR3 is TGTGCCAGCAGTTCCCGACAGGGATTCTTTGGCTACACCTTC.

The rearrangement uses TRBV12-3 or TRBV12-4 and TRBJ2-7, with D unclear. V shed 3 bases and J shed 5 bases, with 17 bases lying between them. The CDR3 contains 15 residues. The CDR3 DNA reads as TGTGCCAGCAGTTTCGGACGACGCCCTGAACACGAGCAGTACTTC. As protein: CASSFGRRPEHEQYF.

This sequence joins TRBV9 and TRBJ1-2; the D is unclear. Germline loops: CDR1 SGDLS, CDR2 YYNGEE. The CDR3 is 18 residues long. With 0 bases removed from V and 2 bases from J, the gap between germline ends came to 20 bases. The CDR3 loop is CASSVGLSPSGRNYGYTF. CDR3 DNA: TGTGCCAGCAGCGTAGGTTTATCCCCCTCTGGGCGCAACTATGGCTACACCTTC.

V and J are TRBV29-1 and TRBJ1-4; no clear D gene. From germline, CDR1 is SQVTM and CDR2 ANQGSEA. Between the trimmed V and J ends, which lost 7 bases and 7 bases, there was a span of 10 bases. This CDR3 contains 11 residues. The chain's CDR3 is CSAEEGEKLFF. DNA of the CDR3: TGCAGCGCGGAGGAGGGTGAAAAACTGTTTTTT.

This clonotype was observed a few times. The chain carries TRBV5-1 and TRBJ2-5; D is unclear. Germline V CDR1 and CDR2: SGHRS, YFSETQ. The CDR3 totals 15 residues. V gave up 0 bases and J gave up 2 bases, with 11 bases separating them. CDR3 DNA sequence: TGCGCCAGCAGCTTGGAAGTGGCACAGCAAGAGACCCAGTACTTC. Translated: CASSLEVAQQETQYF.

Only a few counts were recorded for this clonotype. The chain has TRBV28 and TRBJ2-5, with a possible D match to TRBD2 (5 bases). Trimming left V 2 bases short and J 3 bases short, with 13 bases between. The germline gives CDR1 MDHEN, CDR2 SYDVKM. This CDR3 comprises 15 residues. The CDR3 sequence is CASSLEGPVEETQYF. For the CDR3, the DNA is TGTGCCAGCAGTTTAGAGGGTCCGGTTGAAGAGACCCAGTACTTC.

The genes are TRBV20-1 and TRBJ2-1; D gene uncertain. This CDR3 spans 14 amino acids. The V gene lost 5 bases and the J gene lost 1 base, with 12 bases spanning the gap. Germline CDR1 reads DFQATT; CDR2 reads SNEGSKA (reference sequence). The CDR3 protein is CSADFERSYNEQFF. The CDR3 DNA follows: TGCAGTGCTGATTTCGAAAGGTCCTACAATGAGCAGTTCTTC.

A few counts support this clonotype. This rearrangement joins TRBV29-1 to TRBJ2-7; 12 nucleotides agree with TRBD2. Per the germline V gene, CDR1 is SQVTM and CDR2 is ANQGSEA. The CDR3 length is 16 residues. Trimming cost V 4 bases and J 3 bases; bases outside gene matches: 10. The CDR3 here is CSVGLAGDLGDYEQYF. The CDR3 DNA sequence: TGCAGCGTTGGACTAGCGGGAGACCTGGGAGACTACGAGCAGTACTTC.

This clonotype has a handful of counts. This chain connects TRBV7-3 to TRBJ2-1; TRBD1 matches at 10 bases. Losses at the gene ends were 3 bases for V and 8 bases for J; bases not matched to a gene: 4. The germline V gene encodes CDR1 SGHTA and CDR2 FQGTGA. The CDR3 sequence is 14 residues long. The DNA of the CDR3 is TGTGCCAGCAGCTTGGGACAGGGGTTTGATGAGCAGTTCTTC. Amino acid sequence: CASSLGQGFDEQFF.

The chain recombines TRBV24-1 with TRBJ2-1; D not resolved. This CDR3 comprises 15 residues. In germline, CDR1 is KGHDR, CDR2 SFDVKD. Trimming took 3 bases from V and 13 from J, leaving 21 bases between them. The CDR3 here is CATSDPGLTVETQFF. CDR3 nucleotide sequence: TGTGCCACCAGTGATCCTGGCCTAACGGTAGAGACCCAGTTCTTC.

The rearrangement joins TRBV15 to TRBJ2-5; 9 nucleotides line up with TRBD2. The V and J ends lost 5 bases and 3 bases, in that order; junction bases with no gene match: 7. The CDR3 extends over 15 amino acids. CDR1 is LNHNV, CDR2 YYDKDF, per germline (reference sequence). Here the CDR3 reads CATSVRTSVKETQYF. CDR3 in DNA: TGTGCCACCAGCGTTAGGACTAGCGTAAAAGAGACCCAGTACTTC. Drawing the rest from reference TRBV15 and TRBJ2-5, the complete variable domain is DAMVIQNPRYQVTQFGKPVTLSCSQTLNHNVMYWYQQKSSQAPKLLFHYYDKDFNNEADTPDNFQSRRPNTSFCFLDIRSPGLGDTAMYLCATSVRTSVKETQYFGPGTRLLVL.

This chain connects TRBV29-1 to TRBJ1-2; 7 bases agree with TRBD1. V was pared by 4 bases and J by 4 bases, with 15 bases of the junction left unmatched. The CDR3 is 16 amino acids. Germline V CDR1 and CDR2: SQVTM, ANQGSEA. The DNA of the CDR3 is TGCAGCGTTGGCGGCCGGGACAGTTTGATGCTCTATGGCTACACCTTC. Encoded protein: CSVGGRDSLMLYGYTF.

The genes are TRBV5-1 and TRBJ2-4; D is possibly TRBD2 (6 bases). The end of the DNA fits TRBJ2-7 better, so the J call may be wrong. This CDR3 spans 13 amino acids. Germline V gene lookup returns CDR1 SGHRS and CDR2 YFSETQ. The CDR3 region is CASSPTSYGEQYF. The DNA for the CDR3 is TGCGCCAGCAGTCCGACTAGTTATGGCGAGCAGTACTTC.